These 28 T cell receptor beta chains originate from one sample sequenced in a study of chemoradiotherapy in HPV16-positive cancers. The repertoire was sequenced with immunoSEQ multiplex PCR; TCRdb's copy has only in-frame clones and lacks some. This sample has 15,000 to 20,000 clones; 55% to 75% occur once, and the top ten carry approximately 8.2%. The sample consisted of tumor tissue, taken from a patient who underwent chemoradiotherapy. The receptors were gathered from a human donor with HPV-associated anogenital cancer.

The rearrangement joins TRBV15 to TRBJ1-1; no clear D gene. The CDR3 has 13 residues. Trimming left V 6 bases short and J 3 bases short, with 11 bases between. Looked up from germline, CDR1 is LNHNV and CDR2 is YYDKDF (reference sequence). CDR3 DNA sequence: TGTGCCACCAGTGTCATCCGCGACACTGAAGCTTTCTTT. Translation: CATSVIRDTEAFF.

The chain carries TRBV28 and TRBJ1-4, with D possibly matching TRBD1 (5 bases). CDR1 and CDR2 from the germline V gene are MDHEN and SYDVKM. The CDR3 has 14 residues. The V end was cut by 5 bases, the J end by 7 bases, with 14 bases between. CDR3 sequence reads: CASSTSGTPEKLFF. The DNA for the CDR3 is TGTGCCAGCAGTACCTCCGGGACCCCTGAAAAACTGTTTTTT.

This clone was observed once. The genes are TRBV7-3 and TRBJ2-5, with 7 bases identical to TRBD2. Germline values: CDR1 SGHTA, CDR2 FQGTGA. V trimming: 1 base; J trimming: 7 bases; junction bases outside the gene matches: 6. The CDR3 runs 14 residues. The CDR3 coding sequence is TGTGCCAGCAGCTTAAACGGGGGGAGTGGGACCCAGTACTTC. Translating it yields CASSLNGGSGTQYF.

The rearrangement uses TRBV18 and TRBJ2-1, with TRBD2 identical over 8 bases. V shed 8 bases and J 5 bases; nucleotides not matched to a gene: 5. Germline V lookup: CDR1 KGHSH, CDR2 LQKENI. The CDR3 is made up of 13 amino acids. CDR3 sequence: CASHGTRHNEQFF. The CDR3 coding sequence is TGTGCCAGCCATGGGACTAGACACAATGAGCAGTTCTTC.

CDR3 loop: CASTIDGGSSGANVLTF. Here the CDR3 DNA reads TGTGCCAGTACCATAGACGGCGGGAGCTCTGGGGCCAACGTCCTGACTTTC. This sequence joins TRBV19 and TRBJ2-6, with 7 bases aligning to TRBD2. V lost 7 bases and J lost 0; bases outside the gene matches: 9. CDR3 size: 17 residues. Germline V lookup: CDR1 LNHDA, CDR2 SQIVND (reference sequence). The full variable domain, rest sourced from reference TRBV19 and TRBJ2-6, is DGGITQSPKYLFRKEGQNVTLSCEQNLNHDAMYWYRQDPGQGLRLIYYSQIVNDFQKGDIAEGYSVSREKKESFPLTVTSAQKNPTAFYLCASTIDGGSSGANVLTFGAGSRLTVL.

The CDR3 is CASSRRSGETQYF. Written as DNA, the CDR3 is TGTGCCAGCAGTCGACGCTCCGGGGAGACCCAGTACTTC. This chain joins TRBV27 and TRBJ2-5; D remains unclear. The V end lost 5 bases, the J end lost 5 bases, and 12 bases lay between the germline ends. CDR3 length: 13 amino acids. Germline loops: CDR1 MNHEY, CDR2 SMNVEV (reference sequence).

The chain employs TRBV5-1 and TRBJ2-4; D could derive from TRBD1 or TRBD2 (5 bases each). Germline V gene sequence: CDR1 SGHRS, CDR2 YFSETQ. V was cut by 3 bases and J by 13 bases, with 20 bases left in between. The CDR3 is made up of 14 amino acids. The CDR3 reads CASSSNGGPAAQYF. For the CDR3, the DNA is TGCGCCAGCAGCTCGAATGGGGGTCCTGCTGCCCAGTACTTC.

This clone is medium-sized within its sample. V usage is TRBV5-4 and J usage is TRBJ1-2, with 8 bases matching TRBD1. After removal of 3 bases from V and 2 bases from J, the junction contained 3 bases not matched to a gene. CDR3 size: 14 residues. CDR1 is SGHNT and CDR2 is YYREEE in the germline V gene (reference sequence). The CDR3 sequence: CASSWTGRNYGYTF. CDR3 nucleotides: TGTGCCAGCAGCTGGACAGGGAGGAACTATGGCTACACCTTC.

V is TRBV30 and J is TRBJ1-4; D is uncertain. V shed 3 bases and J shed 8 bases, with 7 bases lying between them. Germline V gene data show CDR1 as GTSNPN and CDR2 as SVGIG (reference sequence). The CDR3 totals 11 residues. This chain's CDR3 is CAWRLGEKLFF. The DNA of the CDR3 is TGTGCCTGGAGATTGGGAGAAAAACTGTTTTTT.

The chain employs TRBV10-3 and TRBJ2-7, with 8 bases fitting TRBD2. J lost 3 bases, V lost 3 bases, and 10 bases had no gene match. The CDR3 is 16 residues long. Germline-derived CDR1 and CDR2 are ENHRY and SYGVKD. The CDR3 protein is CAISDASSGFSYEQYF. The CDR3 nucleotides are TGTGCCATCAGTGACGCTTCTAGCGGGTTCAGCTACGAGCAGTACTTC.

This sequence joins TRBV5-3 and TRBJ1-4; D remains ambiguous. TRBV5-3 is annotated as an ORF whose role is uncertain. Trimming removed 0 bases from V and 4 bases from J, with 7 bases in between. The CDR3 has 14 residues. In DNA form, the CDR3 reads TGTGCCAGAAGCTTGGGGCAGAATAATGAAAAACTGTTTTTT. Its translation is CARSLGQNNEKLFF.

This clone was counted once. This chain links TRBV5-1 with TRBJ2-1; D is perhaps TRBD1 or TRBD2 (6 bases each). Between the trimmed V and J ends, which lost 3 bases and 0 bases, there was a span of 10 bases. CDR3 size: 15 residues. Germline CDR1 SGHRS, CDR2 YFSETQ. Here the CDR3 DNA reads TGCGCCAGCAGCTCAGAGGGGGGCTCCTACAATGAGCAGTTCTTC. It specifies CASSSEGGSYNEQFF. Together with reference TRBV5-1 and TRBJ2-1, the CDR3 gives the full variable domain: KAGVTQTPRYLIKTRGQQVTLSCSPISGHRSVSWYQQTPGQGLQFLFEYFSETQRNKGNFPGRFSGRQFSNSRSEMNVSTLELGDSALYLCASSSEGGSYNEQFFGPGTRLTVL.

V and J are TRBV9 and TRBJ1-1; no clear D gene. V dropped 0 bases and J dropped 8 bases, with 23 bases sitting between them. Per the germline V gene, CDR1 is SGDLS and CDR2 is YYNGEE. The CDR3 is 17 residues long. CDR3 amino acids: CASSVEAIPRAHGEAFF. In DNA, the CDR3 is TGTGCCAGCAGCGTAGAGGCCATTCCCCGGGCCCATGGGGAAGCTTTCTTT.

The chain has TRBV9 and TRBJ2-7; D gene uncertain. V was cut by 7 bases and J by 0 bases, with 11 bases left in between. CDR1 is SGDLS and CDR2 is YYNGEE in the germline V gene. The CDR3 runs to 13 residues. CDR3 residues: CASARSSSYEQYF. In nucleotides, the CDR3 is TGTGCCAGCGCCAGGTCCAGCTCCTACGAGCAGTACTTC.

The chain links TRBV6-1 to TRBJ1-4; D not certain. This CDR3 is built from 16 residues. Trimming took off 2 bases at V and 5 bases at J, with 15 bases between the two ends. Germline V gene sequence: CDR1 MNHNS, CDR2 SASEGT. The CDR3 DNA is TGTGCCAGCAGTGAACACAGAACTAAGACGAATGAAAAACTGTTTTTT. This encodes CASSEHRTKTNEKLFF.

In this sample, this clone turned up once. The chain employs TRBV18 and TRBJ2-2, with D unresolved. The germline V gene has CDR1 KGHSH and CDR2 LQKENI. The CDR3 is 15 residues long. Between the trimmed V and J ends, which lost 1 base and 4 bases, there was a span of 10 bases. CDR3 sequence: CASSPQDDSTGELFF. For the CDR3, the DNA is TGTGCCAGCTCACCACAGGACGACTCCACCGGGGAGCTGTTTTTT.

The rearrangement links TRBV7-9 to TRBJ2-7; no definite D call. In germline, CDR1 is SEHNR, CDR2 FQNEAQ (reference sequence). The CDR3 covers 12 residues. V was pared by 5 bases and J by 1 base, with 6 bases between. The CDR3 loop reads CASSTRSYEQYF. CDR3 nucleotides: TGTGCCAGCAGCACCCGATCCTACGAGCAGTACTTC.

The J gene is TRBJ1-1, the V gene TRBV5-1; D is undetermined. Germline CDR1 and CDR2: SGHRS and YFSETQ. V was cut by 4 bases and J by 1 base, with 5 bases left in between. The CDR3 loop spans 12 amino acids. CDR3 sequence reads: CASSAGNTEAFF. In DNA, the CDR3 is TGCGCCAGCAGCGCAGGGAACACTGAAGCTTTCTTT.

This chain's CDR3 is CASSLVGQPNTGELFF. The CDR3, as DNA: TGTGCCAGCAGCTTAGTTGGCCAGCCTAACACCGGGGAGCTGTTTTTT. The chain couples TRBV7-8 to TRBJ2-2, with unresolved D. V was clipped by 1 base and J by 2 bases, with 11 bases between them. CDR1 and CDR2 from the germline V gene are SGHVS and FQNEAQ. This CDR3 has 16 amino acids. The variable domain in full, completed from reference TRBV7-8 and TRBJ2-2, reads GAGVSQSPRYKVAKRGQDVALRCDPISGHVSLFWYQQALGQGPEFLTYFQNEAQLDKSGLPSDRFFAERPEGSVSTLKIQRTQQEDSAVYLCASSLVGQPNTGELFFGEGSRLTVL.

This clone is judged medium-sized. The V call is TRBV30, the J call TRBJ2-3; D is unresolved. Per germline, CDR1 GTSNPN and CDR2 SVGIG (reference sequence). Trimming pared 0 bases from V and 9 bases from J, leaving 22 bases between. CDR3 length equals 16 residues. The CDR3 loop is CAWSVMGAFVLRTQYF. DNA for the CDR3: TGTGCCTGGAGTGTAATGGGCGCCTTTGTATTACGGACGCAGTATTTT.

This clone was seen a handful of times. The chain combines TRBV7-9 with TRBJ2-7; no definite D call. Germline CDR1 SEHNR, CDR2 FQNEAQ (reference sequence). The V end was cut by 3 bases, the J end by 3 bases, with 6 bases between. This CDR3 is built from 12 residues. In nucleotides, the CDR3 is TGTGCCAGCAGCTTGGTGAACTACGAGCAGTACTTC. This codes for CASSLVNYEQYF. Drawing the rest from reference TRBV7-9 and TRBJ2-7, the complete variable domain is DTGVSQNPRHKITKRGQNVTFRCDPISEHNRLYWYRQTLGQGPEFLTYFQNEAQLEKSRLLSDRFSAERPKGSFSTLEIQRTEQGDSAMYLCASSLVNYEQYFGPGTRLTVT.

The chain recombines TRBV28 with TRBJ2-7; 12 nucleotides agree with TRBD2. Trimming removed 5 bases from V and 7 bases from J; junction bases left unmatched: 9. CDR1 and CDR2 from the germline V gene are MDHEN and SYDVKM. This CDR3 has 15 amino acids. In DNA form, the CDR3 reads TGTGCCAGCAGTGCCCCTAGCGGGAGGGTGGGGGAGCAGTACTTC. Protein: CASSAPSGRVGEQYF. Filled out from reference TRBV28 and TRBJ2-7, the complete variable domain reads DVKVTQSSRYLVKRTGEKVFLECVQDMDHENMFWYRQDPGLGLRLIYFSYDVKMKEKGDIPEGYSVSREKKERFSLILESASTNQTSMYLCASSAPSGRVGEQYFGPGTRLTVT.

The chain employs TRBV18 and TRBJ1-4; D perhaps matches TRBD1 (5 bases). CDR3 size: 15 residues. Per the germline V gene, CDR1 is KGHSH and CDR2 is LQKENI. V gave up 6 bases and J gave up 4 bases, with 15 bases separating them. The CDR3 DNA reads as TGTGCCAGCTCGACGAAGGGGTTGCGTAATGAAAAACTGTTTTTT. This sequence encodes CASSTKGLRNEKLFF.

The CDR3 is CASSRDRSRQETQYF. CDR3 sequence (DNA): TGTGCCAGCAGTCGGGACAGAAGCCGCCAAGAGACCCAGTACTTC. The chain couples TRBV6-6 to TRBJ2-5, with 7 bases matching TRBD1. There are 15 residues in the CDR3. CDR1 MNHNY and CDR2 SVGAGI come from the germline V gene (reference sequence). Trimming cost V 5 bases and J 1 base; bases outside gene matches: 7.

The rearrangement joins TRBV27 to TRBJ1-5; D not resolved. Trimming stripped 2 bases from V and 6 bases from J, with 8 bases between. Per germline, CDR1 MNHEY and CDR2 SMNVEV (reference sequence). The CDR3 totals 13 residues. CDR3 sequence reads: CASSLLWGQPQHF. CDR3 in DNA: TGTGCCAGCAGTTTACTCTGGGGTCAGCCCCAGCATTTT.

The chain uses TRBV30 and TRBJ2-2; 12 positions match TRBD2. This CDR3 is built from 16 residues. CDR1 and CDR2 (germline): GTSNPN, SVGIG (reference sequence). Unmatched junction bases numbered 8, after V lost 4 bases and J lost 5 bases. The CDR3 DNA follows: TGTGCCTGGAAGGCTAGCGGGAGGGCCAGAACCGGGGAGCTGTTTTTT. Its protein product is CAWKASGRARTGELFF.

DNA of the CDR3: TGTGCCAGCAGCCAATTTGGGAACACCGGGGAGCTGTTTTTT. Translated: CASSQFGNTGELFF. The chain uses TRBV14 and TRBJ2-2, with D unclear. This CDR3 is 14 amino acids long. Trimming pared 2 bases from V and 1 base from J, leaving 5 bases between. Germline V gene sequence: CDR1 SGHDN, CDR2 FVKESK.

Comment on this clone: In the same sample, other DNA sequences code for this CDR3. This chain uses TRBV28 with TRBJ1-1, with no clear D. CDR3 length equals 14 residues. V was pared by 3 bases and J by 1 base, with 9 bases between. CDR1 and CDR2 (germline): MDHEN, SYDVKM. CDR3 residues: CASSFGPKNTEAFF. As DNA, the CDR3 is TGTGCCAGCAGTTTCGGGCCAAAGAACACTGAAGCTTTCTTT.